These T cell receptor beta chains were read from a single sample in a study of T cell repertoires in ileal Crohn's disease. TCRdb's table, derived via immunoSEQ multiplex PCR, lists solely in-frame clones and lacks some. This sample has 10,000 to 14,000 clones; roughly 82% occur once, and the top ten carry about 4.7%. Sequencing used ileal tissue. The origin of the receptors is an adult with Crohn's disease. CDR3s include the opening cysteine and the closing phenylalanine or tryptophan. A D gene is named only where the DNA matches it firmly. A clone size is listed for some rows: how often the clone was seen (once, few, many), or a class if it is expanded.

clone size,D gene,V gene,CDR3 length,J gene,CDR3 DNA,CDR3 protein
-,TRBD1,TRBV30,16,TRBJ1-6,TGTGCCTCGGGACAGGGACTCAGCTCCTATAATTCACCCCTCCACTTT,CASGQGLSSYNSPLHF
-,-,TRBV9,12,TRBJ1-1,TGTGCCAGCAGCGCTTGGGAGACTGAAGCTTTCTTT,CASSAWETEAFF
-,TRBD1,TRBV19,14,TRBJ1-6,TGTGCCAGTAGTGGGGACAGGGTACGGTCACCCCTCCACTTT,CASSGDRVRSPLHF
-,TRBD1,TRBV2,15,TRBJ2-5,TGTGCCAGCAGCGAGGACAGGGGACTATTAGAGACCCAGTACTTC,CASSEDRGLLETQYF
-,-,TRBV4-1,17,TRBJ1-4,TGCGCCAGCAGCCAAGAATTAGCGGGGGTAGAGGATGAAAAACTGTTTTTT,CASSQELAGVEDEKLFF
few,TRBD2,TRBV2,17,TRBJ2-7,TGTGCCAGCAGTGAATCCGGGTGGGGGGGATCCGTCTACGAGCAGTACTTC,CASSESGWGGSVYEQYF
-,-,TRBV11-2,17,TRBJ2-6,TGTGCCAGCAGCTTAGGTCCAGGGGCCTCTGGGGCCAACGTCCTGACTTTC,CASSLGPGASGANVLTF
-,TRBD2,TRBV16,14,TRBJ2-3,TGTGCCAGCAGCCAATCAGGGGAGGGAGATACGCAGTATTTT,CASSQSGEGDTQYF
-,TRBD1,TRBV5-1,18,TRBJ2-2,TGCGCCAGCAGCTTGGGTCCTCTGGGACAGGGGTACACCGGGGAGCTGTTTTTT,CASSLGPLGQGYTGELFF
-,-,TRBV12-5,13,TRBJ1-1,TGTGCTAGTGGTCCCGACATGGGGAGGTATGCTTTCTTT,CASGPDMGRYAFF
once,TRBD2,TRBV5-6,15,TRBJ2-1,TGTGCCAGCAGCTTGGGGACTAGGCGGTTAAATGAGCAGTTCTTC,CASSLGTRRLNEQFF
-,TRBD1,TRBV6-6,13,TRBJ2-5,TGTGCCAGCAGTGACAGGGGGATAGGGACCCAGTACTTC,CASSDRGIGTQYF
-,TRBD2,TRBV5-1,16,TRBJ2-5,TGCGCCAGCAGCCCTACAATGACTAGCGGGGGAGAGACCCAGTACTTC,CASSPTMTSGGETQYF
-,-,TRBV4-2,17,TRBJ2-6,TGTGCCAGCAGCCAAGATCTAGGACACTCTGGGGCCAACGTCCTGACTTTC,CASSQDLGHSGANVLTF
-,-,TRBV7-8,17,TRBJ1-5,TGTGCCAGCAGCTCCGGACGCTACAGGGAAAGGGACCAGCCCCAGCATTTT,CASSSGRYRERDQPQHF
-,-,TRBV7-2,13,TRBJ1-2,TGTGCCAGCAGCTCCACAGGAACCTATGGCTACACCTTC,CASSSTGTYGYTF
-,-,TRBV7-9,14,TRBJ1-5,TGTGCCAGCAGCGGGGGGGGTAACAGGCAGCCCCAGCATTTT,CASSGGGNRQPQHF
-,-,TRBV28,15,TRBJ1-3,TGTGCCAGCAGCCTGAGGGCCTACTCTGGAAACACCATATATTTT,CASSLRAYSGNTIYF
-,-,TRBV28,13,TRBJ2-3,TGTGCCAGCACCTTGGCGGGGTTGGATACGCAGTATTTT,CASTLAGLDTQYF
once,-,TRBV18,14,TRBJ1-2,TGTGCCAGCTCACCGCGGCCAGGGGTAATGGGCTACACCTTC,CASSPRPGVMGYTF
-,-,TRBV28,17,TRBJ2-7,TGTGCCAGCAGCCTGCTCAGCGCGAGCGTCCTAGCCTACGAGCAGTACTTC,CASSLLSASVLAYEQYF
-,-,TRBV5-1,13,TRBJ1-3,TGCGCCAGCAGCTTGGAAAATAGTAACACCATATATTTT,CASSLENSNTIYF
-,-,TRBV19,13,TRBJ2-1,TGTGCCAGTAGTCACAGGGCGGGCAATGAGCAGTTCTTC,CASSHRAGNEQFF
-,TRBD1,TRBV19,15,TRBJ2-7,TGTGCCAGTAGTAGGACAGGGCTTAATTCCTACGAGCAGTACTTC,CASSRTGLNSYEQYF
-,TRBD2,TRBV27,16,TRBJ2-1,TGTGCCAGCAGCCATACTAGCGGGGCCCTTTACAATGAGCAGTTCTTC,CASSHTSGALYNEQFF
-,-,TRBV10-2,12,TRBJ2-7,TGCGCCAGCAGTGAAGGGGGCTACGAGCAGTACTTC,CASSEGGYEQYF
once,TRBD1,TRBV5-4,16,TRBJ1-6,TGTGCCACAGAGAGTACAGGGGCGAAGCGGAATTCACCCCTCCACTTT,CATESTGAKRNSPLHF
once,-,TRBV9,14,TRBJ1-2,TGTGCCAGCAGCCCCGGGGACACCGACTATGGCTACACCTTC,CASSPGDTDYGYTF
-,-,TRBV9,14,TRBJ2-2,TGTGCCAGCAGCTCGACACCGGGAACCGGGGAGCTGTTTTTT,CASSSTPGTGELFF
-,TRBD1,TRBV7-9,14,TRBJ1-1,TGTGCCAGCAGCTTGGACAGGGGGAACACTGAAGCTTTCTTT,CASSLDRGNTEAFF
-,TRBD2,TRBV10-3,15,TRBJ2-1,TGTGCCATCAGGAATAGCGGGGGGGGGCTTAATGAGCAGTTCTTC,CAIRNSGGGLNEQFF
-,-,TRBV7-8,14,TRBJ1-3,TGTGCCAGCAGCTTAACCAGGGCTGGAAACACCATATATTTT,CASSLTRAGNTIYF
once,-,TRBV11-1,14,TRBJ2-3,TGTGCCAGCAGCAAAACGACAGGAGCGGATACGCAGTATTTT,CASSKTTGADTQYF
-,-,TRBV19,17,TRBJ2-7,TGTGCCAGTAGGACAACGACAGGCCTGCTTGGGTCGTACGAGCAGTACTTC,CASRTTTGLLGSYEQYF
few,-,TRBV9,16,TRBJ1-2,TGTGCCAGCAGCGTGACATATTTGGTCACCTACTATGGCTACACCTTC,CASSVTYLVTYYGYTF
-,TRBD2,TRBV6-1,16,TRBJ2-3,TGTGCCAGCAGTGAATGGGCTAGCGGGAGCACAGATACGCAGTATTTT,CASSEWASGSTDTQYF
-,TRBD2,TRBV5-1,17,TRBJ2-5,TGCGCCAGCAGCTTGGCAGCGGGGGCCACTTCTCAAGAGACCCAGTACTTC,CASSLAAGATSQETQYF
-,TRBD2,TRBV11-2,19,TRBJ2-3,TGTGCCAGCAGCTTAGGCACCCTCGGTGGGGCGGGGGGCACAGATACGCAGTATTTT,CASSLGTLGGAGGTDTQYF
-,TRBD2,TRBV15,17,TRBJ2-7,TGTGCCACCAGCAGAGGGGTAGCGGGGGGTATGTCCTACGAGCAGTACTTC,CATSRGVAGGMSYEQYF
-,TRBD2,TRBV6-4,15,TRBJ2-5,TGTGCCAGCAGCTTACTAGCGGGCCCCCAAGAGACCCAGTACTTC,CASSLLAGPQETQYF
-,TRBD2,TRBV27,17,TRBJ2-1,TGTGCCAGCAGTTTATCCGACGGGACTAGAGGTAGGAATGAGCAGTTCTTC,CASSLSDGTRGRNEQFF
-,-,TRBV5-5,12,TRBJ1-2,TGTGCCAGCAGCTCGGAGGGCTATGGCTACACCTTC,CASSSEGYGYTF
-,-,TRBV11-3,12,TRBJ2-5,TGTGCCAGCAGCTTAGTGGAGGAGACCCAGTACTTC,CASSLVEETQYF
-,-,TRBV2,15,TRBJ1-1,TGTGCGAAACAGCCCAGGGGCCGGGTGAACACTGAAGCTTTCTTT,CAKQPRGRVNTEAFF
-,TRBD2,TRBV28,16,TRBJ2-5,TGTGCCAGCAGTTTAGGGGTAGCGGGGGGGAAAGAGACCCAGTACTTC,CASSLGVAGGKETQYF
-,-,TRBV6-6,13,TRBJ1-3,TGTGCCAGCTGCATCACGGCTGGAAACACCATATATTTT,CASCITAGNTIYF
-,-,TRBV6-5,12,TRBJ1-1,TGTGCCAGCAGTTACCCGTCGGGGGGGGCTTTCTTT,CASSYPSGGAFF
once,-,TRBV6-1,13,TRBJ2-7,TGTGCCAGCAGTGACTTCCAGGGCTACGAGCAGTACTTC,CASSDFQGYEQYF
-,-,TRBV7-2,12,TRBJ1-1,TGTGCCAGCAGCTTACGAGGTACTGAAGCTTTCTTT,CASSLRGTEAFF